The present entry profiles one T cell receptor beta chain with its context. Antigen: not known. TCRdb recomputed calls from the RT-PCR reads with MiXCR, one row per CDR3 protein. This sample yields about 500,000 distinct CDR3 sequences, of which about 15% are seen a single time; less than 4% belongs to the top ten. V gave up 0 bases and J gave up 4 bases; unmatched junction bases: 8. The CDR3 has 17 residues. The germline gives CDR1 SGDLS, CDR2 YYNGEE. This specimen belongs to a study of response to subunit inactivated influenza vaccine. Study-wide results and limits: That few new T cells are recruited by each seasonal influenza vaccination was the authors' suggestion.

The chain is built from TRBV9 and TRBJ2-1, with TRBD2 matching 9 bases. The sequencing here drew on CD4+ T cells sorted from PBMCs, taken approximately 25 months after vaccination. This receptor was taken from a man between 50 and 69 years old who received an inactivated influenza vaccine. The CDR3 coding sequence is TGTGCCAGCAGCGTAGCCCCGGTTAGCGGGGGTTACAATGAGCAGTTCTTC. Protein product: CASSVAPVSGGYNEQFF. The full variable domain, completed using reference TRBV9 and TRBJ2-1, is DSGVTQTPKHLITATGQRVTLRCSPRSGDLSVYWYQQSLDQGLQFLIQYYNGEERAKGNILERFSAQQFPDLHSELNLSSLELGDSALYFCASSVAPVSGGYNEQFFGPGTRLTVL.